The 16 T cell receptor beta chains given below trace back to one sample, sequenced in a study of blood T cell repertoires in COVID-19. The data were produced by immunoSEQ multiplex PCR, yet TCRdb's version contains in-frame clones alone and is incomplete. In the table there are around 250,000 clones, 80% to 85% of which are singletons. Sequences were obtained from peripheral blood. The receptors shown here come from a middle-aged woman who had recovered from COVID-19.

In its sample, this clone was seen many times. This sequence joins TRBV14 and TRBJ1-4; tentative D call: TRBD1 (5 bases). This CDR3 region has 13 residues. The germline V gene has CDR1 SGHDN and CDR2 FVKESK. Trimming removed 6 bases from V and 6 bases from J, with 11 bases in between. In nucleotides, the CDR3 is TGTGCCAGCAGAGGACGGGACTATGAAAAACTGTTTTTT. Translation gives CASRGRDYEKLFF.

Here the CDR3 DNA reads TGTGCCAGCAGTACAGGGGGTGAGACCCAGTACTTC. This gives the protein CASSTGGETQYF. The chain joins TRBV6-2 or TRBV6-3 to TRBJ2-5; 8 bases fit TRBD1. The CDR3 consists of 12 residues. V gave up 5 bases and J gave up 5 bases; unmatched junction bases: 1. Germline values: CDR1 MNHEY, CDR2 SVGEGT.

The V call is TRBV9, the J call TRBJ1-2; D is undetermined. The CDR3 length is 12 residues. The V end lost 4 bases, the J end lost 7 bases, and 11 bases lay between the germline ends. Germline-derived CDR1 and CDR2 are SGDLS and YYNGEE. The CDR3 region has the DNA TGTGCCAGCAGCTCCACTTCCTTTGGCTACACCTTC. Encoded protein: CASSSTSFGYTF. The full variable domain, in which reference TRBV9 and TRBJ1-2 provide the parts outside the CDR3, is DSGVTQTPKHLITATGQRVTLRCSPRSGDLSVYWYQQSLDQGLQFLIQYYNGEERAKGNILERFSAQQFPDLHSELNLSSLELGDSALYFCASSSTSFGYTFGSGTRLTVV.

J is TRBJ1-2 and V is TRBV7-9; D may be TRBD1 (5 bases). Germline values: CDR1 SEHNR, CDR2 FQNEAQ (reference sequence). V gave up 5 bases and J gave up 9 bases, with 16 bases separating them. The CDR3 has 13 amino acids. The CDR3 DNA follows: TGTGCCAGCAGCCTCGTACGCGGGGGTAGCTACACCTTC. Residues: CASSLVRGGSYTF.

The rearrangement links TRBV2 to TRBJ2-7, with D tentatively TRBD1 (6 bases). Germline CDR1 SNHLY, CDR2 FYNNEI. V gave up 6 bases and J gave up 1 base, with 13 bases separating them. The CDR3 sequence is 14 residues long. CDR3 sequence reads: CASRAGTNSYEQYF. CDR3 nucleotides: TGTGCCAGCAGGGCCGGGACAAATTCCTACGAGCAGTACTTC.

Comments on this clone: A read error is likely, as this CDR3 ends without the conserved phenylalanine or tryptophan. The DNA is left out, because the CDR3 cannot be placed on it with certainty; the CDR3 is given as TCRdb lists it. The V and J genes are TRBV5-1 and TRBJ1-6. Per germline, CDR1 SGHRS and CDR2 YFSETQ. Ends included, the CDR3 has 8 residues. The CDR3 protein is CASNLAAD.

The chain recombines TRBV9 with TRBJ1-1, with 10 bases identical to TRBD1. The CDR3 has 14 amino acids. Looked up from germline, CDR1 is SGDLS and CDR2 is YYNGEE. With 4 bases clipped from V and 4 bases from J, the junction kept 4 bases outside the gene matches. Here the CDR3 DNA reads TGTGCCAGCAGCCCGGGACAGGGGCCCACTGAAGCTTTCTTT. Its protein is CASSPGQGPTEAFF.

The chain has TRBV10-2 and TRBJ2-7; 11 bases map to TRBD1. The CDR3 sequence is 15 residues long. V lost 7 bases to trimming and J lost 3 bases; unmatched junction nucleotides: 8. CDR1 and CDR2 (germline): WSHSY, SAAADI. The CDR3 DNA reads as TGCGCCAGCAAAAAGGGACAGGGGGGAGACTACGAGCAGTACTTC. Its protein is CASKKGQGGDYEQYF.

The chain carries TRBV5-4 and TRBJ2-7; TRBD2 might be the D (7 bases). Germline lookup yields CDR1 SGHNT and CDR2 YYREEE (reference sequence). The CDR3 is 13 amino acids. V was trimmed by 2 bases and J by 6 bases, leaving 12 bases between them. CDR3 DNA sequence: TGTGCCAGCAGCTTTCCGGGGGGCCGCGAGCAGTACTTC. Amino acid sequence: CASSFPGGREQYF.

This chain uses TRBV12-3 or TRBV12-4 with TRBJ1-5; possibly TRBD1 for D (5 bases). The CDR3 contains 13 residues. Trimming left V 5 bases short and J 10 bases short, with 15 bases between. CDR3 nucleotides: TGTGCCAGCAGTGGACAACTTGTAGATCCCCAGCATTTT. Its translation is CASSGQLVDPQHF.

CDR3 in amino acids: CASSLGTGYYEQYF. The CDR3 DNA sequence: TGCGCCAGCAGCTTGGGGACAGGGTACTACGAGCAGTACTTC. The V gene is TRBV5-1, the J gene TRBJ2-7; 8 bases match TRBD1. After removal of 0 bases from V and 3 bases from J, the junction contained 2 bases not matched to a gene. The CDR3 length is 14 residues. Germline assignment: CDR1 SGHRS and CDR2 YFSETQ.

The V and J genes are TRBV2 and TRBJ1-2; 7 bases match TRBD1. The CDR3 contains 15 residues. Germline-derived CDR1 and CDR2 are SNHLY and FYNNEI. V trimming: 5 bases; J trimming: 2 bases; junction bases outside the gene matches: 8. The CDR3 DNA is TGTGCCAGCAGTTATTCGACAGGGAAGAACTATGGCTACACCTTC. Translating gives CASSYSTGKNYGYTF.

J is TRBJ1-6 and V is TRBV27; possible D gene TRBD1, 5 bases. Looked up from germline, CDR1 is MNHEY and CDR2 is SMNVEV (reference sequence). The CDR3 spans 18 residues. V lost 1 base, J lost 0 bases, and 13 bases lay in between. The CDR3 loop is CASSLLGLGGSYNSPLHF. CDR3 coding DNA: TGTGCCAGCAGTTTATTAGGTTTGGGGGGCTCCTATAATTCACCCCTCCACTTT.

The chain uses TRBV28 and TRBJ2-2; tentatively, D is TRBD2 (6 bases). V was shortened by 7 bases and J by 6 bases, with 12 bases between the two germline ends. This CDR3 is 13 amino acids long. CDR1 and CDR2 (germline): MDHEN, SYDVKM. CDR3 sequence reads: CASMIPGAGELFF. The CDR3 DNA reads TGTGCCAGCATGATTCCGGGGGCCGGGGAGCTGTTTTTT.

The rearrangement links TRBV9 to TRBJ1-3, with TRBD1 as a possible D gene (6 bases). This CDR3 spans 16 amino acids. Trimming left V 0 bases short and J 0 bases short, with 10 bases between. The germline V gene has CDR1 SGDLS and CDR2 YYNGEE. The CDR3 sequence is CASSVAPGDSGNTIYF. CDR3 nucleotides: TGTGCCAGCAGCGTAGCTCCAGGGGACTCTGGAAACACCATATATTTT.

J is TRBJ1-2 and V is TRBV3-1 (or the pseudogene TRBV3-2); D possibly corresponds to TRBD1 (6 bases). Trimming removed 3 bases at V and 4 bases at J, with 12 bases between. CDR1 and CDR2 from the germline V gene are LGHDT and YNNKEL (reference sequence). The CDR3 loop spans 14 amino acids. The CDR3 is CASSQGAQGYGYTF. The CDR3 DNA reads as TGTGCCAGCAGCCAGGGGGCACAGGGCTATGGCTACACCTTC.